The text below deals with one T cell receptor (beta chain). The antigen remains unidentified. Assay used: immunoSEQ multiplex PCR; TCRdb lists only in-frame clones, some missing. There are about 3,000 clones in the sample; about 80% occur only once, and roughly 6.4% lies in the top ten. This record belongs to a study of chemoradiotherapy in HPV16-positive cancers. Across the study: Candidate HPV-specific clones and shared TCR motifs came from a couple of HPV16-positive patients.

Study observations and caveats: Candidate HPV-specific clones and E7-related TCR motifs grew in tumor during treatment. For HPV16-positive patients, expanding HPV-responsive T cells associated with longer recurrence-free survival.

The sequencing used tumor tissue, collected from a patient who underwent chemoradiotherapy. The source of this sequence is a human donor with HPV-associated anogenital cancer.

This chain's CDR3 is CASCDRGPEKLFF. Here the CDR3 DNA reads TGTGCCAGCTGCGACAGGGGGCCTGAAAAACTGTTTTTT. V gene TRBV2 combines with J gene TRBJ1-4; 10 bases line up with TRBD1. CDR3 length: 13 amino acids. The germline gives CDR1 SNHLY, CDR2 FYNNEI. J was trimmed by 7 bases and V by 8 bases; bases with no gene match: 4. The complete variable domain, with remaining parts taken from reference TRBV2 and TRBJ1-4, reads EPEVTQTPSHQVTQMGQEVILRCVPISNHLYFYWYRQILGQKVEFLVSFYNNEISEKSEIFDDQFSVERPDGSNFTLKIRSTKLEDSAMYFCASCDRGPEKLFFGSGTQLSVL.